This T cell receptor beta chain was sequenced for a study of T cell responses to AZD1222 COVID-19 vaccine. Study details: Some second doses came at about 4 weeks and others at about 12 weeks; these were pooled. Study-level results: Two AZD1222 administrations were followed by greater Spike-specific TCR breadth and depth. Donors were chiefly white British, with a greater number of females, and clonal diversity was perhaps underestimated. Spike-wide coverage was observed for vaccine-associated CD4 TCRs, with dominant responses at 160-218 and 743-854.

Measured with immunoSEQ multiplex PCR; TCRdb has only the in-frame clones, and not every one. The sample has 170,000 or so clones; over 75% are singletons. Germline CDR1 and CDR2: SGHKS and YYEKEE (reference sequence). Trimming took 4 bases from V and 7 from J, leaving 17 bases between them. The CDR3 spans 14 residues. To note about this clone: Its antigen is not known.

The chain joins TRBV5-5 to TRBJ1-1; D perhaps matches TRBD1 (5 bases). The source is an adult in good health. This specimen consisted of peripheral blood, obtained on day 0 of AZD1222 vaccination. CDR3 protein: CASSVGPRGGEAFF. The CDR3 coding sequence is TGTGCCAGCAGCGTCGGACCCCGCGGGGGTGAAGCTTTCTTT.